This entry concerns a single T cell receptor beta chain. Its antigen remains unidentified. The data belong to a study of cytomegalovirus exposure and HLA in healthy donors. Overall study findings and caveats: In the 120 validation repertoires, a later analysis found that first-cohort TCR clusters tended to co-occur.

Here immunoSEQ multiplex PCR was the method, and the copy in TCRdb shows in-frame clones only, minus some. In the table there are a few hundred thousand clones, just over 85% of which are singletons. This receptor was identified in a woman aged 18-29 years in good health and CMV-seronegative. The sample consisted of PBMCs.

The CDR3 reads CASSYPAESYNEQFF. The CDR3 region has the DNA TGTGCCAGCAGTTACCCAGCGGAGTCCTACAATGAGCAGTTCTTC. The chain employs TRBV6-6 and TRBJ2-1; D is possibly TRBD2 (5 bases). The V end was cut by 2 bases, the J end by 1 base, with 9 bases between. This CDR3 has 15 residues. Germline V gene sequence: CDR1 MNHNY, CDR2 SVGAGI (reference sequence).